In its sample, the clone carrying this T cell receptor (beta chain) was seen many times. Its target is unknown. The source of the sample is a study of CD8 T cells in ankylosing spondylitis. One entry per CDR3 protein, called by TCRdb with MiXCR from the 5' RACE reads. The sample holds almost 400,000 distinct CDR3 sequences; approximately 20% are singletons and the top ten take about a sixth. Per germline, CDR1 DFQATT and CDR2 SNEGSKA (reference sequence). Trimming took off 2 bases at V and 2 bases at J, with 6 bases between the two ends. This CDR3 spans 12 amino acids. The study, taken as a whole, reports: In ankylosing spondylitis blood, a motif of several highly homologous TCR beta variants appeared characteristic.

The V call is TRBV20-1, the J call TRBJ2-5; no definite D call. This TCR was sampled from a male donor with ankylosing spondylitis. What was sequenced was blood, either unsorted or a sorted T cell fraction (not recorded which). The CDR3 here is CSARLKQETQYF. CDR3 sequence (DNA): TGCAGTGCTAGACTCAAACAAGAGACCCAGTACTTC.